This T cell receptor (beta chain) was profiled in a study of T cell responses to AZD1222 COVID-19 vaccine. The study's findings and limits: Reports indicate that nearly half of spike-specific TCRs are directed at unmutated variant regions. Elevations in Spike-specific TCR breadth and depth followed administration of two AZD1222 doses.

Data came from immunoSEQ multiplex PCR; TCRdb stores just in-frame clones and leaves some out. The table lists over 130,000 clones, around 91% of them singletons. As for this clone: The antigen remains undetermined.

Germline V CDR1 and CDR2: SEHNR, FQNEAQ (reference sequence). The CDR3 is made up of 12 amino acids. The V gene end was trimmed by 10 bases and the J gene end by 3 bases; junction bases not matched to a gene: 2. The rearrangement links TRBV7-9 to TRBJ2-3, with TRBD1 matching 9 bases. This TCR was recovered from an adult in good health. The source was peripheral blood, collected on day 0 of AZD1222 vaccination. The CDR3 protein is CATQGATDTQYF. The CDR3 region has the DNA TGTGCCACACAGGGGGCGACAGATACGCAGTATTTT. The full variable domain, in which reference TRBV7-9 and TRBJ2-3 provide the parts outside the CDR3, is DTGVSQNPRHKITKRGQNVTFRCDPISEHNRLYWYRQTLGQGPEFLTYFQNEAQLEKSRLLSDRFSAERPKGSFSTLEIQRTEQGDSAMYLCATQGATDTQYFGPGTRLTVL.